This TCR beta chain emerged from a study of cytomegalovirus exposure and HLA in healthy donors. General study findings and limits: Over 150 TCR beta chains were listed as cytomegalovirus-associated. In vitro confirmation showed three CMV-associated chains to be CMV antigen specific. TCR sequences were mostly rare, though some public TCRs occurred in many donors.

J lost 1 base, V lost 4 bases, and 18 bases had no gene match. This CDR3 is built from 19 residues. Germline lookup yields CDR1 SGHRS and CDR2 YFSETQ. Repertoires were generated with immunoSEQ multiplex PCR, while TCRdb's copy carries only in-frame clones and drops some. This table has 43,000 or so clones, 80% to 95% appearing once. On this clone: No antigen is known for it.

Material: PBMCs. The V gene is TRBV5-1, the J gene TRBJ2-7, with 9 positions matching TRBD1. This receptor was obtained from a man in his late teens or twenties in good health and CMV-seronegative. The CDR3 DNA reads TGCGCCAGCAGCGGGGGGATCCGGGACAGGGTGGAAATATCCTACGAGCAGTACTTC. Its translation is CASSGGIRDRVEISYEQYF.